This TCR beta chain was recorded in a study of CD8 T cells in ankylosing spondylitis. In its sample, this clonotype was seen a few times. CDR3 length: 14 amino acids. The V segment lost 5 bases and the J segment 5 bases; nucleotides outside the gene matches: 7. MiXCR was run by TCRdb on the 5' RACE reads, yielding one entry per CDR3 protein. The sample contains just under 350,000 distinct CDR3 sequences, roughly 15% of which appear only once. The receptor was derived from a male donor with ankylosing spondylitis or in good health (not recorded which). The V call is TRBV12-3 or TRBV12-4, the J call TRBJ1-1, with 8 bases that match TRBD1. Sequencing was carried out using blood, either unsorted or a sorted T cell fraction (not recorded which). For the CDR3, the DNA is TGTGCCAGCAGTATCCAGGGGGCAAGGACTGAAGCTTTCTTT. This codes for CASSIQGARTEAFF.